The next 9 T cell receptor beta chains were all read from a single sample in a study of shared clonotypes between healthy human individuals. Sequencing used immunoSEQ multiplex PCR; TCRdb keeps in-frame clones, though not all of them. The sample lists about 2.3 million clones, 93% occurring once. Sequencing was performed on naive CD4+ T cells from PBMCs. As for subset: CD45RA+ positively selected. The receptors stem from a man between 18 and 35 years old in good health. Some clones in this sample may be carry-over from other donors' samples.

The rearrangement uses TRBV2 and TRBJ2-7; 16 bases match TRBD2. After removal of 6 bases from V and 4 bases from J, the junction contained 12 bases not matched to a gene. Germline lookup yields CDR1 SNHLY and CDR2 FYNNEI. The CDR3 contains 18 residues. The CDR3 sequence: CASSGTGTSGRAGYEQYF. CDR3 nucleotides: TGTGCCAGCAGCGGGACAGGGACTAGCGGGAGGGCCGGGTACGAGCAGTACTTC.

J is TRBJ2-7 and V is TRBV28; maybe TRBD2 (5 bases). Trimming removed 2 bases at V and 1 base at J, with 12 bases between. CDR1 and CDR2 (germline): MDHEN, SYDVKM. CDR3 size: 15 residues. The CDR3 bases are TGTGCCAGCAGTTTAGGAGCGACGGGATCCTACGAGCAGTACTTC. This encodes CASSLGATGSYEQYF.

The chain carries TRBV29-1 and TRBJ2-5; D assignment may be TRBD1 or TRBD2 (5 bases each). The V end was cut by 3 bases, the J end by 8 bases, with 13 bases between. There are 12 residues in the CDR3. The germline CDR1 and CDR2 sequences are SQVTM and ANQGSEA. The CDR3 bases are TGCAGCGTTGACCCGTCCAGGGACACCCAGTACTTC. It codes for CSVDPSRDTQYF.

This clone was counted a single time. The chain combines TRBV10-3 with TRBJ2-2; TRBD2 might be the D (5 bases). This CDR3 comprises 14 residues. The V end lost 1 base, the J end lost 2 bases, and 5 bases lay between the germline ends. CDR1 is ENHRY and CDR2 is SYGVKD in the germline V gene. The CDR3, as DNA: TGTGCCATCAGTGAGTGGACTAACACCGGGGAGCTGTTTTTT. Residues: CAISEWTNTGELFF.

V gene TRBV13 combines with J gene TRBJ1-1; 8 bases agree with TRBD1. The CDR3 covers 13 residues. Germline-derived CDR1 and CDR2 are PRHDT and FYEKMQ (reference sequence). The ends lost 5 bases at V and 5 bases at J; junction bases unmatched: 4. CDR3 bases: TGTGCCAGCAGCCCAGACAGGGGAACTGAAGCTTTCTTT. This translates into CASSPDRGTEAFF.

This sequence joins TRBV18 and TRBJ1-4; D gene uncertain. The CDR3 sequence is 16 residues long. Germline V gene lookup returns CDR1 KGHSH and CDR2 LQKENI. V was pared by 1 base and J by 8 bases, with 17 bases between. The CDR3 DNA sequence: TGTGCCAGCTCACCACGAGTGGAGATCCGCGGGGAAAAACTGTTTTTT. This translates into CASSPRVEIRGEKLFF.

The chain couples TRBV11-2 to TRBJ2-6; no firm D call. The CDR3 is 13 amino acids. Trimming took 5 bases from V and 4 from J, leaving 6 bases between them. Germline-derived CDR1 and CDR2 are SGHAT and FQNNGV. The CDR3 DNA follows: TGTGCCAGCAGCCGTCCAGGGGCCAACGTCCTGACTTTC. It translates to CASSRPGANVLTF.

This clone was counted between two and nine times. The genes are TRBV7-9 and TRBJ1-1, with a weak D call TRBD1 (6 bases). The CDR3 has 13 amino acids. Germline V CDR1 and CDR2: SEHNR, FQNEAQ (reference sequence). V lost 6 bases, J lost 4 bases, and 12 bases lay in between. The CDR3 protein is CASSWTDRTEAFF. In DNA form, the CDR3 reads TGTGCCAGCAGTTGGACAGACCGCACTGAAGCTTTCTTT.

The chain has TRBV5-1 and TRBJ2-2; D gene uncertain. The V gene lost 2 bases and the J gene lost 1 base, with 12 bases spanning the gap. Germline V gene data show CDR1 as SGHRS and CDR2 as YFSETQ. This CDR3 region has 16 residues. Written as DNA, the CDR3 is TGCGCCAGCAGCTTAGGACCGCTAGAGAACACCGGGGAGCTGTTTTTT. This gives the protein CASSLGPLENTGELFF.